The next 7 T cell receptor beta chains were all read from a single sample in a study of T cells in tuberculosis. After thawing and overnight rest, PBMC were stained with GMM-loaded CD1B tetramer, viability dye and anti-CD3 for sorting. The lipid loaded on the CD1B tetramers was C32 glucose monomycolate from Rhodococcus equi. Data came from immunoSEQ multiplex PCR; TCRdb stores just in-frame clones and leaves some out. The sample has about 59,000 clones, about 76% seen once; the top ten hold 9.5% to 15%. Sample: CD1b-GMM tetramer-negative cells sorted from PBMCs. These receptors all stem from an adult woman with latent tuberculosis.

The V call is TRBV5-1, the J call TRBJ2-1; a possible D gene is TRBD2 (6 bases). Germline CDR1 SGHRS, CDR2 YFSETQ. With 7 bases removed from V and 1 base from J, the gap between germline ends came to 12 bases. The CDR3 totals 14 residues. The CDR3 region has the DNA TGCGCCAGCGGGTCGGGGAGGTCCTACAATGAGCAGTTCTTC. Amino acid sequence: CASGSGRSYNEQFF.

Only a few counts were recorded for this clone. V usage is TRBV10-3 and J usage is TRBJ2-1; D unresolved. V shed 7 bases and J shed 0 bases, with 7 bases lying between them. The CDR3 loop spans 13 amino acids. Germline V gene sequence: CDR1 ENHRY, CDR2 SYGVKD. Here the CDR3 DNA reads TGTGCCATCACTCCACACTCCTACAATGAGCAGTTCTTC. Its protein product is CAITPHSYNEQFF.

The J gene is TRBJ1-5, the V gene TRBV19, with D maybe TRBD1 (5 bases). CDR3 length: 14 residues. Germline V gene sequence: CDR1 LNHDA, CDR2 SQIVND (reference sequence). Trimming took off 3 bases at V and 11 bases at J, with 17 bases between the two ends. CDR3 coding DNA: TGTGCCAGTAGTATCGTTTTGGACACCTCGGCCCAGCATTTT. Translating gives CASSIVLDTSAQHF.

This chain connects TRBV12-5 to TRBJ2-1; 7 nucleotides line up with TRBD2. The germline V gene has CDR1 LGHNT and CDR2 FRNRAP. CDR3 length: 15 amino acids. The ends lost 7 bases at V and 5 bases at J; junction bases unmatched: 11. CDR3 DNA sequence: TGTGCTAGTGCCCTCGGACTAGGTAGTGACAATGAGCAGTTCTTC. It encodes CASALGLGSDNEQFF.

The chain links TRBV6-4 to TRBJ2-1; the D gene is possibly TRBD2 (5 bases). In germline, CDR1 is MRHNA, CDR2 SNTAGT. This CDR3 region has 15 residues. The germline V and J ends were trimmed by 2 bases and 6 bases, with 14 bases remaining between them. The CDR3 nucleotides read TGTGCCAGCAGTGACGTGTCTAGCCGCATCAATGAGCAGTTCTTC. It yields the protein CASSDVSSRINEQFF.

V usage is TRBV28 and J usage is TRBJ2-4; D unclear. From germline, CDR1 is MDHEN and CDR2 SYDVKM. Trimming shortened V by 7 bases and J by 2 bases, and 18 bases separated the two germline ends. The CDR3 is made up of 16 amino acids. CDR3 residues: CASTPRIYITKNIQYF. The CDR3 DNA reads as TGTGCCAGCACCCCCAGAATTTACATAACCAAAAACATTCAGTACTTC. Based on the CDR3 plus reference TRBV28 and TRBJ2-4, the full variable domain is DVKVTQSSRYLVKRTGEKVFLECVQDMDHENMFWYRQDPGLGLRLIYFSYDVKMKEKGDIPEGYSVSREKKERFSLILESASTNQTSMYLCASTPRIYITKNIQYFGAGTRLSVL.

This clone was seen a few times. The rearrangement joins TRBV27 to TRBJ2-4, with 7 bases matching TRBD2. From germline, CDR1 is MNHEY and CDR2 SMNVEV (reference sequence). The CDR3 totals 15 residues. V lost 8 bases, J lost 0 bases, and 7 bases stayed unmatched. CDR3 loop: CASQSGELAKNIQYF. In nucleotides, the CDR3 is TGTGCCAGCCAGAGCGGGGAACTAGCCAAAAACATTCAGTACTTC.